The TCR beta chain under discussion was sequenced for a study of cytomegalovirus exposure and HLA in healthy donors. Study-wide points: The authors judged a highly shared variant cluster likely a sequencing artifact. Being productive about 87% or about 30% of the time was typical of most TCR beta V segments in an earlier analysis. The number of N-insertions in an Asian-associated ancestry cluster was reportedly below the 666-donor mean in a later analysis. Based on reports, TCR beta sequences accurately predicted HLA-A and HLA-B alleles for most subjects.

Notes on this clone: Its antigen is as yet unknown.

PCR involved 60 Vbeta and 13 Jbeta primers. Clones were sequenced by immunoSEQ multiplex PCR, and TCRdb holds only the in-frame ones, with some missing. The sample records 64,000 or so clones, roughly 67% being singletons. Between the trimmed V and J ends, which lost 4 bases and 2 bases, there was a span of 16 bases. This CDR3 is 17 amino acids long. Germline CDR1 and CDR2: SGHDT and YYEEEE. The sample comprised PBMCs. This rearrangement joins TRBV5-6 to TRBJ2-6; D is possibly TRBD2 (6 bases). The receptor's source is a man aged 35 to 55 in good health and CMV-seropositive. The CDR3 sequence is CASSAWTTGAGANVLTF. As DNA, the CDR3 is TGTGCCAGCAGCGCTTGGACTACGGGGGCTGGGGCCAACGTCCTGACTTTC.